In its sample, the clone carrying this T cell receptor beta chain was seen many times. Its matching antigen is unknown. cDNA molecules, individually, were tagged with unique molecular identifiers. TCRdb ran MiXCR on the 5' RACE reads and lists one entry per CDR3 protein. The table includes 70,000 to 90,000 distinct CDR3 sequences, more than 10% detected once. The trim removed 5 bases at V and 4 bases at J, leaving 8 bases unmatched. The CDR3 covers 15 residues. Germline CDR1 and CDR2: SGHRS and YFSETQ. These data originate in a study of early T cells in non-severe SARS-CoV-2 infection. Study background: Alpha and beta chains were unpaired, from unsorted whole-blood bulk RNA.

General study findings and limits: Database matching using VDJdb favored anti-spike CD8 responses, with private and CD4 specificities left missing.

Material: whole blood. This sequence was found in an adult who was a healthcare worker with PCR-confirmed SARS-CoV-2 infection or an uninfected control (not recorded which). The genes are TRBV5-1 and TRBJ2-3; 9 bases fit TRBD2. The CDR3 reads CASRSQREVADTQYF. CDR3 nucleotides: TGCGCCAGCAGGTCTCAGCGGGAGGTCGCAGATACGCAGTATTTT.